This TCR beta chain was profiled in a study of identifying expanded T cells in peripheral blood. Libraries were prepared by immunoSEQ multiplex PCR; TCRdb keeps only in-frame clonotypes and omits some of them. The sample contains approximately 86,000 clones, about 88% of which appear only once. Sequencing used blood. The receptor was isolated from a person aged 18-70 years in good health.

CDR3 sequence: CASSLGQPNMNTEAFF. The CDR3, as DNA: TGCGCCAGCAGCTTGGGACAGCCAAACATGAACACTGAAGCTTTCTTT. The chain combines TRBV5-1 with TRBJ1-1; D perhaps matches TRBD1 (5 bases). The ends were cut back, 0 bases at V and 0 bases at J, with 12 bases in the middle. In germline, CDR1 is SGHRS, CDR2 YFSETQ. The CDR3 totals 16 residues. Looking up the rest from reference TRBV5-1 and TRBJ1-1 gives the full variable domain: KAGVTQTPRYLIKTRGQQVTLSCSPISGHRSVSWYQQTPGQGLQFLFEYFSETQRNKGNFPGRFSGRQFSNSRSEMNVSTLELGDSALYLCASSLGQPNMNTEAFFGQGTRLTVV.